This is a list of T cell receptor beta chains from one sample in a study of cytomegalovirus exposure and HLA in healthy donors. The protocol was immunoSEQ multiplex PCR, while the TCRdb copy is restricted to in-frame clones and leaves out a portion. The table lists 150,000 to 180,000 clones, approximately 86% of them singletons. Sequenced: PBMCs. Receptors originate from a man aged 18-30 years in good health and CMV-seropositive. Each CDR3 is given with its conserved first and last residue. The D gene is left open where the match is weak. A row's size may be missing; if present it is once, few, many or a size class.

V: TRBV7-3
J: TRBJ2-3
size: NA
D: NA
DNA: TGTGCCAGCAGCTTATCTGGGGGCAGGACAGATACGCAGTATTTT
CDR3: CASSLSGGRTDTQYF

V: TRBV14
J: TRBJ2-7
size: NA
D: NA
DNA: TGTGCCAGCAGCGTGGGGAAGGGGCTTGCAGGCTACGAGCAGTACTTC
CDR3: CASSVGKGLAGYEQYF

V: TRBV6-6
J: TRBJ2-5
size: NA
D: TRBD2
DNA: TGTGCCAGCAGTTACCCGGGGGGGGGCCTCGAGTACTTC
CDR3: CASSYPGGGLEYF

V: TRBV7-7
J: TRBJ2-7
size: NA
D: NA
DNA: TGTGCCAGCAGCTTAGCGGTTGGGGCGCGTGAGCAGTACTTC
CDR3: CASSLAVGAREQYF

V: TRBV6-5
J: TRBJ2-7
size: once
D: TRBD1
DNA: TGTGCCAGCATGAGAGACGGACAGGGGGCCAGAGAGCAGTACTTC
CDR3: CASMRDGQGAREQYF

V: TRBV5-1
J: TRBJ1-6
size: NA
D: TRBD1
DNA: TGCGCCAGCAGCTTGGTGGGACAGAGGAGCTCCTATAATTCACCCCTCCACTTT
CDR3: CASSLVGQRSSYNSPLHF

V: TRBV2
J: TRBJ1-5
size: NA
D: TRBD1
DNA: TGTGCCAGCAGTGAAGACCGACAGGGGGGGGGCAATCAGCCCCAGCATTTT
CDR3: CASSEDRQGGGNQPQHF

V: TRBV5-1
J: TRBJ2-7
size: NA
D: NA
DNA: TGCGCCAGCAGCTTGGCCCCCGTCAGATCCTACGAGCAGTACTTC
CDR3: CASSLAPVRSYEQYF

V: TRBV7-3
J: TRBJ2-3
size: NA
D: TRBD2
DNA: TGTGCCAGCACCGACGGGACTAGCGGAGAGACAGATACGCAGTATTTT
CDR3: CASTDGTSGETDTQYF

V: TRBV29-1
J: TRBJ2-1
size: NA
D: TRBD2
DNA: TGCAGCGCTGGGGCGTCTAGCGGGGTCTACAATGAGCAGTTCTTC
CDR3: CSAGASSGVYNEQFF

V: TRBV20-1
J: TRBJ2-7
size: NA
D: NA
DNA: TGCAGTGCTAGCTGGCAGTACGAGCAGTACTTC
CDR3: CSASWQYEQYF

V: TRBV13
J: TRBJ2-7
size: NA
D: NA
DNA: TGTGCCAGCAGCAATCAGGGGACCGCTACCTACGAGCAGTACTTC
CDR3: CASSNQGTATYEQYF

V: TRBV27
J: TRBJ1-2
size: NA
D: TRBD1
DNA: TGTGCCAGCAGGGCCCAGGGGGCGGGAGGCTACACCTTC
CDR3: CASRAQGAGGYTF

V: TRBV5-8
J: TRBJ1-6
size: NA
D: NA
DNA: TGTGCCAGCAGCTTAGTGGTCCGAGCGGGGTATAATTCACCCCTCCACTTT
CDR3: CASSLVVRAGYNSPLHF

V: TRBV7-8
J: TRBJ2-7
size: NA
D: TRBD2
DNA: TGTGCCAGCAGCTTAAACGGACTAGCGGGCAGTGAGCAGTACTTC
CDR3: CASSLNGLAGSEQYF

V: TRBV9
J: TRBJ2-1
size: NA
D: NA
DNA: TGTGCCAGCAGCGTAGACGTGCGGGAGCAGTTCTTC
CDR3: CASSVDVREQFF

V: TRBV6-5
J: TRBJ1-5
size: NA
D: NA
DNA: TGTGCCAGCAGTTTACAGGGTAATCAGCCCCAGCATTTT
CDR3: CASSLQGNQPQHF

V: TRBV27
J: TRBJ1-2
size: NA
D: TRBD1
DNA: TGTGCCAGCAGTTTATCCCCGACCCCGGACAGGGAGGGTGGCTACACCTTC
CDR3: CASSLSPTPDREGGYTF

V: TRBV5-4
J: TRBJ2-1
size: NA
D: TRBD2
DNA: TGTGCCAGCAGCGCCCCCGCTAGCGGGGGCAACAATGAGCAGTTCTTC
CDR3: CASSAPASGGNNEQFF

V: TRBV4-3
J: TRBJ1-2
size: NA
D: NA
DNA: TGCGCCAGCAGCCAAGAAGCGGTTAACTATGGCTACACCTTC
CDR3: CASSQEAVNYGYTF

V: TRBV25-1
J: TRBJ2-3
size: NA
D: TRBD2
DNA: TGTGCCAGCAGTTTTAGCGGGGGGAGCGCGGATACGCAGTATTTT
CDR3: CASSFSGGSADTQYF

V: TRBV5-1
J: TRBJ2-5
size: NA
D: NA
DNA: TGCGCCAGCAGCACAGGCAACGTGTTTGCGGAGACCCAGTACTTC
CDR3: CASSTGNVFAETQYF

V: TRBV27
J: TRBJ2-7
size: NA
D: TRBD2
DNA: TGTGCCCGCGGGGCTAGCGGGAGGGCGGGAGCCTACGAGCAGTACTTC
CDR3: CARGASGRAGAYEQYF

V: TRBV7-9
J: TRBJ2-7
size: NA
D: NA
DNA: TGTGCCAGCAGCTTAAGCCTAGTCCCTCGCCGCGAGCAGTACTTC
CDR3: CASSLSLVPRREQYF

V: TRBV21-1
J: TRBJ2-2
size: many
D: NA
DNA: TGTGCCAGCTTGCCCCCGGGTTATGGCACCGGGGAGCTGTTTTTT
CDR3: CASLPPGYGTGELFF

V: TRBV7-9
J: TRBJ2-7
size: NA
D: NA
DNA: TGTGCCAGCAGCCCCGGCCTAGTCTACGAGCAGTACTTC
CDR3: CASSPGLVYEQYF

V: TRBV7-2
J: TRBJ1-2
size: NA
D: NA
DNA: TGTGCCAGCAGCCCTCAAACGGGGAACTATGGCTACACCTTC
CDR3: CASSPQTGNYGYTF

V: TRBV2
J: TRBJ2-2
size: NA
D: TRBD1
DNA: TGTGCCAGCAGTGAAACGGCGGGACAGGGCGTATCCGGGGAGCTGTTTTTT
CDR3: CASSETAGQGVSGELFF

V: TRBV4-3
J: TRBJ2-7
size: NA
D: TRBD2
DNA: TGCGCCAGCAGCCAAGAGGGACTAGCGGGGGGAACCTACGAGCAGTACTTC
CDR3: CASSQEGLAGGTYEQYF

V: TRBV28
J: TRBJ1-2
size: NA
D: NA
DNA: TGTGCCAGCAGCACCGGACAGAACTATGGCTACACCTTC
CDR3: CASSTGQNYGYTF

V: TRBV29-1
J: TRBJ1-2
size: NA
D: TRBD1
DNA: TGCAGCGTTGGGACAGGGCTGGGCTATGGCTACACCTTC
CDR3: CSVGTGLGYGYTF

V: TRBV5-6
J: TRBJ2-3
size: NA
D: NA
DNA: TGTGCCAGCAGCTTACCCCGTCCGACGGGGTCTCCGCAGTATTTT
CDR3: CASSLPRPTGSPQYF

V: TRBV6-1
J: TRBJ2-7
size: NA
D: TRBD1
DNA: TGTGCGGCCCAGGACAGGGAACACCCCTACGAGCAGTACTTC
CDR3: CAAQDREHPYEQYF

V: TRBV5-1
J: TRBJ2-7
size: NA
D: NA
DNA: TGCGCCAGCAGCTCCGGGTCGGGACATCACTCCGAGCAGTACTTC
CDR3: CASSSGSGHHSEQYF

V: TRBV4-1
J: TRBJ2-5
size: NA
D: TRBD2
DNA: TGCGCCAGCAGCCAAGAAGGAGGGGCGGGAGGGCCACCAGAGACCCAGTACTTC
CDR3: CASSQEGGAGGPPETQYF

V: TRBV9
J: TRBJ2-6
size: NA
D: TRBD1
DNA: TGTGCCAGCAGCGTAGCCCCTCCCGGGACAGGGTGGTCTGGGGCCAACGTCCTGACTTTC
CDR3: CASSVAPPGTGWSGANVLTF

V: TRBV19
J: TRBJ1-6
size: NA
D: NA
DNA: TGTGCCAGTAGTATAGGGGGAGGGATCCCAGAGGTCAACTCACCCCTCCACTTT
CDR3: CASSIGGGIPEVNSPLHF

V: TRBV6-1
J: TRBJ2-7
size: few
D: NA
DNA: TGTGCCACCCGGGACAACTCCTACGAGCAGTACTTC
CDR3: CATRDNSYEQYF

V: TRBV6-5
J: TRBJ2-1
size: few
D: TRBD2
DNA: TGTGCCAGCAGTTTCGGGACTAGCGGGGGGAATGAGCAGTTCTTC
CDR3: CASSFGTSGGNEQFF

V: TRBV5-4
J: TRBJ2-6
size: many
D: TRBD1
DNA: TGTGCCAGCAGCTTGGGGGGTGGACAGGGAGTCTCTGGGGCCAACGTCCTGACTTTC
CDR3: CASSLGGGQGVSGANVLTF

V: TRBV19
J: TRBJ2-7
size: NA
D: TRBD1
DNA: TGTGCCAGTAGTACGCGGACAGGCGGTATGGATGAGCAGTACTTC
CDR3: CASSTRTGGMDEQYF

V: TRBV19
J: TRBJ2-7
size: NA
D: NA
DNA: TGTGCCGCCTCGCAGGGAAGGGGCTACGAGCAGTACTTC
CDR3: CAASQGRGYEQYF

V: TRBV9
J: TRBJ1-3
size: once
D: NA
DNA: TGTGCCAGCAGCGTGGTCAGCGGACTCTCTGGAAACACCATATATTTT
CDR3: CASSVVSGLSGNTIYF

V: TRBV5-6
J: TRBJ2-7
size: NA
D: TRBD2
DNA: TGTGCCAGCAGCCCCACTAGCGGGAGTACCTACGAGCAGTACTTC
CDR3: CASSPTSGSTYEQYF

V: TRBV15
J: TRBJ2-1
size: NA
D: TRBD2
DNA: TGTGCCACCAGCAGAGCCGGGGCCACCCTAGCGGGAATGAGGAATGAGCAGTTCTTC
CDR3: CATSRAGATLAGMRNEQFF

V: TRBV18
J: TRBJ2-1
size: once
D: TRBD2
DNA: TGTGCCAGCTCACCACTCGGGACTACTCCCTACAATGAGCAGTTCTTC
CDR3: CASSPLGTTPYNEQFF

V: TRBV5-1
J: TRBJ2-2
size: NA
D: NA
DNA: TGCGCCAGCAGCTTGGCCGTGAACACCGGGGAGCTGTTTTTT
CDR3: CASSLAVNTGELFF

V: TRBV7-9
J: TRBJ2-1
size: NA
D: NA
DNA: TGTGCCAGCAGCTTAGGGCGGAACAATGAGCAGTTCTTC
CDR3: CASSLGRNNEQFF

V: TRBV7-3
J: TRBJ2-1
size: once
D: NA
DNA: TGTGCCAGCAGCCCGAACCAGGGCAATGAGCAGTTCTTC
CDR3: CASSPNQGNEQFF

V: TRBV29-1
J: TRBJ2-1
size: NA
D: TRBD2
DNA: TGCAGCGTTGCACCTAGCGGGAGAATCAATGAGCAGTTCTTC
CDR3: CSVAPSGRINEQFF